This entry features one T cell receptor (beta chain) sequence. Assay used: immunoSEQ multiplex PCR; TCRdb lists only in-frame clones, some missing. The sample consists of roughly 33,000 clones, about 90% of them appearing once. The sample is drawn from a study of T cell changes during pregnancy in multiple sclerosis. The V and J ends lost 4 bases and 7 bases, in that order; junction bases with no gene match: 20. The length of the CDR3 is 19 residues. Germline loops: CDR1 SGHRS, CDR2 YFSETQ. The chain carries TRBV5-1 and TRBJ2-5; the match to TRBD2 covers 12 bases. Here the sequenced sample was CD4+ T cells from peripheral blood mononuclear cells, taken in the third trimester of pregnancy. This TCR was recovered from a female donor in good health, enrolled as a control in a pregnancy study. The CDR3 spells CASSVTSGSWLTTRGTQYF. The CDR3 nucleotides read TGCGCCAGCAGCGTGACTAGCGGGAGTTGGCTCACTACAAGAGGGACCCAGTACTTC.